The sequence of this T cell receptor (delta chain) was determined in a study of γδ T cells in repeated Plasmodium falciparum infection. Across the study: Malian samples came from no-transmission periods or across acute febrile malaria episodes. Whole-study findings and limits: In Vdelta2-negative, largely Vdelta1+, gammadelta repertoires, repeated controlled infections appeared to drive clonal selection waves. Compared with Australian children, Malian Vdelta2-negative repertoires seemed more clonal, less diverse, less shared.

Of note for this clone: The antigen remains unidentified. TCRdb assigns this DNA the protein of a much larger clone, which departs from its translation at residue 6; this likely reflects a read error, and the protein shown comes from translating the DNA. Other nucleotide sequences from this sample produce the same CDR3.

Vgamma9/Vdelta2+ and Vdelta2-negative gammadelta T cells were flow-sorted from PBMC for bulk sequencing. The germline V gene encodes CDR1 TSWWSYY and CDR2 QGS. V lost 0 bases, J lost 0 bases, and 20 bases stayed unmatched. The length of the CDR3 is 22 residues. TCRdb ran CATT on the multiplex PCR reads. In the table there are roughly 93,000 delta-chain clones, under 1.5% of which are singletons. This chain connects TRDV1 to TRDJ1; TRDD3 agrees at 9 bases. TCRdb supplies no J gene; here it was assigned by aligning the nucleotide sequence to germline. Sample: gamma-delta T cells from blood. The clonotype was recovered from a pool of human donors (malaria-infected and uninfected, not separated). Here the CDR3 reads CALGELMGHPTGGRLYTDKLIF. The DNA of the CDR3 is TGTGCTCTTGGGGAACTTATGGGCCATCCTACTGGGGGACGTCTGTACACCGATAAACTCATCTTT.